This TCR beta chain originates from a study of T cells in Graves' hyperthyroidism and ophthalmopathy. Study results and limitations: Separating ophthalmopathy from stable hyperthyroidism was achieved by a 13 V-J model.

Concerning this clonotype: Antigen: not known.

With V trimmed by 7 bases and J by 6 bases, 4 bases remained unmatched. The CDR3 totals 12 residues. Germline lookup yields CDR1 ENHRY and CDR2 SYGVKD. There were TCR beta CDR3 regions amplified from RNA transcripts. TCR CDR3 regions were first amplified by RT-PCR with HTBI primers. A single record per CDR3 protein comes from TCRdb applying MiXCR to the multiplex PCR reads. The sample has a few hundred thousand distinct CDR3 sequences; 46% are singletons. This TCR derives from a woman aged 18-30 years with Graves' hyperthyroidism. V gene TRBV10-3 combines with J gene TRBJ1-1, with 8 bases that match TRBD1. Input material: peripheral blood or thyroid tissue (not recorded which). CDR3 sequence (DNA): TGTGCCATCACGGACAGGGATTCTGAAGCTTTCTTT. This sequence encodes CAITDRDSEAFF.